The 4 T cell receptor beta chains listed next were all sequenced from one sample in a study of blood T cells in healthy people across ages. The authors ran a second PCR of roughly 6 to 12 cycles using a sample-barcoded 5' primer and a J-beta primer mix. TCRdb re-analysed the 5' RACE reads in MiXCR, keeping a single row per CDR3 protein. The sample carries around 870,000 distinct CDR3 sequences, under 30% recorded once. Sequencing was carried out using blood. Receptors were obtained from a woman older than 75 in good health.

This clonotype was seen at least ten times. V and J are TRBV12-3 or TRBV12-4 and TRBJ2-7, with D maybe TRBD2 (5 bases). V lost 8 bases and J lost 6, with 17 bases in between. The length of the CDR3 is 13 residues. The CDR3 DNA follows: TGTGCCAGCGGTTCCGGGATAAACTCCGAGCAGTACTTC. It encodes CASGSGINSEQYF.

This clonotype was observed at least ten times. The rearrangement joins TRBV6-2 or TRBV6-3 to TRBJ1-1; D uncertain. The germline gives CDR1 MNHEY, CDR2 SVGEGT. The CDR3 is made up of 15 amino acids. V was cut by 2 bases and J by 1 base, with 11 bases left in between. For the CDR3, the DNA is TGTGCCAGCAGTTACCCCAGCGGCCGGAACACTGAAGCTTTCTTT. Encoded protein: CASSYPSGRNTEAFF.

Ten or more counts support this clonotype. The chain joins TRBV20-1 to TRBJ1-1; D is undetermined. Trimming cost V 0 bases and J 1 base, with 9 bases left between them. CDR3 size: 14 residues. Germline values: CDR1 DFQATT, CDR2 SNEGSKA (reference sequence). CDR3 coding DNA: TGCAGTGCTAGAGATCTAGGAAGGAACACTGAAGCTTTCTTT. Its translation: CSARDLGRNTEAFF.

With respect to this clonotype: A read error may explain this, as a much larger clone is one base away. The rearrangement joins TRBV6-2 or TRBV6-3 to TRBJ2-7; the D gene is possibly TRBD2 (7 bases). Germline CDR1 reads MNHEY; CDR2 reads SVGEGT. The length of the CDR3 is 15 residues. The ends were cut back, 6 bases at V and 0 bases at J, with 15 bases in the middle. The CDR3 reads CASRNGGPASYEQYF. The CDR3 DNA sequence: TGTGCCAGCAGGAACGGGGGGCCAGCCTCCTACGAGCAGTACTTC.